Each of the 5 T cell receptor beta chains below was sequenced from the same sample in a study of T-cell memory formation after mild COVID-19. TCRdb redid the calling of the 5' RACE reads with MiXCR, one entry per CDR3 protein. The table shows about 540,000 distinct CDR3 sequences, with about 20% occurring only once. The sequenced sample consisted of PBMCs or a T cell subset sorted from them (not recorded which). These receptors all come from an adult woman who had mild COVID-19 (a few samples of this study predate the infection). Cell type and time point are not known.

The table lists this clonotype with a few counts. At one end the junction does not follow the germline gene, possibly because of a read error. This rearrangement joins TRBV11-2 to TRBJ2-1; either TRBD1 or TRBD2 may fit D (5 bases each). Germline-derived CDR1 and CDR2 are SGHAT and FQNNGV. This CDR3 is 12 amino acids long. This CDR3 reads CASSVDGTVMFF. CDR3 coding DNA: TGTGCCAGCAGCGTAGATGGGACGGTGATGTTCTTC.

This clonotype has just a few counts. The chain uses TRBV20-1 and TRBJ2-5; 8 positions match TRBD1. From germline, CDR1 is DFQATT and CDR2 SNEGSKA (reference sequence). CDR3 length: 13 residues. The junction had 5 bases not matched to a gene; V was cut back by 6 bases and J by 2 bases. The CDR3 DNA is TGCAGTGCCCCGGACAGGGCTCAAGAGACCCAGTACTTC. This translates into CSAPDRAQETQYF.

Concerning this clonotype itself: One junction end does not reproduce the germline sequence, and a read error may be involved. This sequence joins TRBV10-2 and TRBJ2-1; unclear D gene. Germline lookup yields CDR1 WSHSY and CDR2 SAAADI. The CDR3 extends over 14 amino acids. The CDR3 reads CASSEVSVNDEQLF. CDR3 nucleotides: TGCGCCAGCAGTGAGGTTTCTGTCAACGATGAGCAGTTATTC.

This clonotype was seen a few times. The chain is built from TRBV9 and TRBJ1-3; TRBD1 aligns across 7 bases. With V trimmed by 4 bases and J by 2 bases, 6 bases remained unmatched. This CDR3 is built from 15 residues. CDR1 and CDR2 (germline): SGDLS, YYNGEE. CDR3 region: CASSFTGAPGNTIYF. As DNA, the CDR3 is TGTGCCAGCAGCTTCACAGGGGCTCCTGGAAACACCATATATTTT.

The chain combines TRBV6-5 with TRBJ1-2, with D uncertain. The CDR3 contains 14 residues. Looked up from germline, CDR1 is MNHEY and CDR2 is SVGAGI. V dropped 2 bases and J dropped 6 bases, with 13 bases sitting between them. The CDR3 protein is CASSYGDAWDGYTF. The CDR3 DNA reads TGTGCCAGCAGTTACGGCGATGCTTGGGATGGCTACACCTTC.